Shown below are 21 T cell receptor beta chains from a single sample sequenced in a study of CD8 T cells in Susac syndrome. RNA in amounts of roughly 0.5 to 1 ug was reverse transcribed with random hexamers. TCRdb reprocessed the immunoSEQ multiplex PCR reads with MiXCR, giving one entry per CDR3 protein. Here the sample spans approximately 140,000 distinct CDR3 sequences, 95% being singletons. Sequencing was done on a sample of CD4+ T cells from PBMCs. These receptors all come from a human donor with multiple sclerosis.

V gene TRBV9 combines with J gene TRBJ2-3, with D hard to call. CDR3 length equals 13 residues. V was trimmed by 0 bases and J by 4 bases, leaving 6 bases between them. CDR1 is SGDLS and CDR2 is YYNGEE in the germline V gene. The CDR3: CASSVAWSDTQYF. DNA of the CDR3: TGTGCCAGCAGCGTAGCTTGGTCAGATACGCAGTATTTT. Combining the CDR3 with reference TRBV9 and TRBJ2-3 gives the whole variable domain DSGVTQTPKHLITATGQRVTLRCSPRSGDLSVYWYQQSLDQGLQFLIQYYNGEERAKGNILERFSAQQFPDLHSELNLSSLELGDSALYFCASSVAWSDTQYFGPGTRLTVL.

This chain joins TRBV5-4 and TRBJ1-2; D might be TRBD1 (6 bases). V was shortened by 0 bases and J by 6 bases, with 12 bases between the two germline ends. This CDR3 is built from 14 residues. Germline V gene lookup returns CDR1 SGHNT and CDR2 YYREEE (reference sequence). CDR3 in amino acids: CASSLDPGDNGYTF. The CDR3 DNA sequence: TGTGCCAGCAGCTTGGACCCAGGGGATAATGGCTACACCTTC.

V gene TRBV20-1 combines with J gene TRBJ1-5; D unresolved. This CDR3 region has 13 residues. CDR1 DFQATT and CDR2 SNEGSKA come from the germline V gene (reference sequence). Trimming removed 6 bases from V and 3 bases from J, with 12 bases in between. The CDR3 is CSAVRPNNQPQHF. The CDR3 DNA reads TGCAGTGCAGTTCGTCCCAACAATCAGCCCCAGCATTTT.

The chain recombines TRBV20-1 with TRBJ2-5; TRBD2 aligns across 11 bases. The germline V gene has CDR1 DFQATT and CDR2 SNEGSKA (reference sequence). V gave up 8 bases and J gave up 3 bases; unmatched junction bases: 5. The CDR3 runs to 13 residues. This chain's CDR3 is CSYAGLAEETQYF. CDR3 DNA: TGCAGTTACGCGGGACTAGCGGAAGAGACCCAGTACTTC.

This chain connects TRBV5-6 to TRBJ2-5; 8 positions agree with TRBD2. This CDR3 has 15 amino acids. CDR1 and CDR2 (germline): SGHDT, YYEEEE. J gave up 5 bases and V 4 bases, and 10 bases lay outside the gene matches. The CDR3 sequence is CASSPGLAPEETQYF. CDR3 in DNA: TGTGCCAGCAGCCCTGGACTAGCCCCGGAGGAGACCCAGTACTTC.

This chain links TRBV12-3 or TRBV12-4 with TRBJ1-2; TRBD1 is a possible D gene (5 bases). V was pared by 6 bases and J by 8 bases, with 16 bases between. The CDR3 has 13 residues. CDR3: CASSRRGVGGYTF. The CDR3 DNA is TGTGCCAGCAGCCGCCGGGGCGTCGGGGGCTACACCTTC.

The sample holds one count of this clonotype. The rearrangement uses TRBV7-2 and TRBJ1-5, with TRBD1 matching over 8 bases. Germline-derived CDR1 and CDR2 are SGHTA and FQGNSA. The CDR3 extends over 15 amino acids. The V gene end was trimmed by 4 bases and the J gene end by 6 bases; junction bases not matched to a gene: 8. The CDR3 sequence is CASSWAGGQGQPQHF. CDR3 in DNA: TGTGCCAGCAGCTGGGCAGGGGGCCAAGGTCAGCCCCAGCATTTT.

The chain joins TRBV20-1 to TRBJ1-1; 8 bases line up with TRBD1. The CDR3 is 13 residues long. Germline loops: CDR1 DFQATT, CDR2 SNEGSKA (reference sequence). The V segment lost 7 bases and the J segment 6 bases; nucleotides outside the gene matches: 10. CDR3 in amino acids: CSGRGQVNAEAFF. CDR3 in DNA: TGCAGTGGGAGGGGACAGGTAAACGCTGAAGCTTTCTTT.

The chain couples TRBV6-6 to TRBJ2-3, with D possibly being TRBD2 (5 bases). The CDR3 length is 14 residues. The germline V and J ends were trimmed by 9 bases and 4 bases, with 17 bases remaining between them. Per the germline V gene, CDR1 is MNHNY and CDR2 is SVGAGI (reference sequence). CDR3 nucleotides: TGTGCCAGTTATGCCGGGGTGGTGTCAGATACGCAGTATTTT. Its protein is CASYAGVVSDTQYF.

The chain employs TRBV14 and TRBJ1-2; tentatively, D is TRBD1 (6 bases). The ends were cut back, 4 bases at V and 3 bases at J, with 9 bases in the middle. The germline V gene encodes CDR1 SGHDN and CDR2 FVKESK. This CDR3 contains 13 residues. The CDR3 is CASSLTGYYGYTF. CDR3 DNA: TGTGCCAGCAGCCTAACAGGGTACTATGGCTACACCTTC.

The rearrangement joins TRBV6-6 to TRBJ2-3, with TRBD2 matching 8 bases. The length of the CDR3 is 14 residues. V was pared by 5 bases and J by 4 bases, with 5 bases of the junction left unmatched. Germline CDR1 and CDR2: MNHNY and SVGAGI (reference sequence). CDR3 sequence reads: CASSQSGGPDTQYF. CDR3 in DNA: TGTGCCAGCAGTCAGAGCGGGGGACCAGATACGCAGTATTTT.

The chain uses TRBV3-1 and TRBJ1-1, with a weak D call TRBD1 (6 bases). V lost 7 bases and J lost 1, with 10 bases in between. The V gene's germline CDR1 is LGHDT and CDR2 YNNKEL (reference sequence). The CDR3 is 13 residues long. The CDR3 DNA is TGTGCCAGCACCATCAGGGGGAACACTGAAGCTTTCTTT. Protein product: CASTIRGNTEAFF.

Regarding this clonotype: An end of the junction does not agree with germline; a read error may underlie this. The chain is built from TRBV3-1 and TRBJ2-7; 9 bases align to TRBD2. This CDR3 region has 15 residues. The germline gives CDR1 LGHDT, CDR2 YNNKEL (reference sequence). CDR3 loop: CVSSTGLAISYEQYF. In DNA form, the CDR3 reads TGTGTCAGCAGCACGGGACTAGCCATCTCCTACGAGCAGTACTTC.

CDR3 DNA: TGTGCCAGCGAGAAGGACAGGGGGGGGCAGCCCCAGCATTTT. It translates to CASEKDRGGQPQHF. The chain has TRBV6-2 or TRBV6-3 and TRBJ1-5, with 10 bases aligning to TRBD1. Germline trimming cut 8 bases from V and 7 bases from J; bases unmatched to any gene: 8. This CDR3 contains 14 residues. Germline V lookup: CDR1 MNHEY, CDR2 SVGEGT.

The V call is TRBV7-2, the J call TRBJ2-7, with D perhaps being TRBD1 or TRBD2 (5 bases each). Trimming pared 5 bases from V and 5 bases from J, leaving 13 bases between. CDR1 is SGHTA, CDR2 FQGNSA, per germline. This CDR3 contains 13 residues. CDR3: CASSETRDHEQYF. The DNA of the CDR3 is TGTGCCAGCAGCGAAACCAGGGACCACGAGCAGTACTTC.

The chain uses TRBV27 and TRBJ1-1, with D uncertain. Germline V gene lookup returns CDR1 MNHEY and CDR2 SMNVEV (reference sequence). Trimming pared 4 bases from V and 6 bases from J, leaving 15 bases between. The CDR3 length is 14 residues. For the CDR3, the DNA is TGTGCCAGCAGTTGGGTGGGTGCGACGGCTGAAGCTTTCTTT. Translated: CASSWVGATAEAFF.

This chain uses TRBV20-1 with TRBJ2-1; 7 bases fit TRBD2. Germline V gene lookup returns CDR1 DFQATT and CDR2 SNEGSKA (reference sequence). There are 12 residues in the CDR3. Germline trimming cut 4 bases from V and 6 bases from J; bases unmatched to any gene: 3. The CDR3 DNA sequence: TGCAGTGCTATGGGAGGGCGCAATGAGCAGTTCTTC. As protein: CSAMGGRNEQFF.

The chain recombines TRBV20-1 with TRBJ2-7; 11 bases agree with TRBD2. There are 13 residues in the CDR3. Losses at the gene ends were 6 bases for V and 3 bases for J; bases not matched to a gene: 4. CDR1 DFQATT and CDR2 SNEGSKA come from the germline V gene (reference sequence). This chain's CDR3 is CSAELAGDYEQYF. CDR3 sequence (DNA): TGCAGTGCCGAACTAGCGGGGGACTACGAGCAGTACTTC.

The CDR3 coding sequence is TGTGCCAGCAACCTACTTGGGACAGGGGGAGGCTACACCTTC. Protein: CASNLLGTGGGYTF. The rearrangement links TRBV12-3 or TRBV12-4 to TRBJ1-2, with 11 positions matching TRBD1. The CDR3 totals 14 residues. After removal of 7 bases from V and 8 bases from J, the junction contained 9 bases not matched to a gene.

The rearrangement joins TRBV28 to TRBJ1-5; D may be TRBD1 (5 bases). The CDR3 is made up of 14 amino acids. CDR1 MDHEN and CDR2 SYDVKM come from the germline V gene. Between the trimmed V and J ends, which lost 5 bases and 4 bases, there was a span of 12 bases. The CDR3 bases are TGTGCCAGCAGTCGGACCCCAGGGAATCAGCCCCAGCATTTT. Protein sequence: CASSRTPGNQPQHF.

This rearrangement joins TRBV20-1 to TRBJ2-1, with 9 positions matching TRBD1. The CDR3 extends over 12 amino acids. Per the germline V gene, CDR1 is DFQATT and CDR2 is SNEGSKA (reference sequence). V lost 3 bases to trimming and J lost 16 bases; unmatched junction nucleotides: 10. CDR3 nucleotide sequence: TGCAGTGCTAGGGGGGGACCGGGACAGGGATTCTTC. This encodes CSARGGPGQGFF.